Listed below are T cell receptor beta chains from one sample, sequenced in a study of CD8 T cell repertoires and HIV-1 epitope variants. Here immunoSEQ multiplex PCR was the method, and the copy in TCRdb shows in-frame clones only, minus some. The table has about 1,200 clones, approximately 77% seen once. Their recognized antigens are unknown. Sequenced input: cultured CD8+ T cells derived from PBMCs. The source of these receptors is a male donor with HIV. Each CDR3 is given with its conserved first and last residue. D genes are given only for firm matches. Clone sizes are given selectively: once, few, many, or a class where the clone is expanded.

d_call	v_call	j_call	clone_size	cdr3_nt	cdr3_aa
TRBD1	TRBV6-5	TRBJ2-4	-	TGTGCCAGCAGCCAGGGGGCAGGCCGACCGCTTCAGTACTTC	CASSQGAGRPLQYF
-	TRBV29-1	TRBJ2-7	-	TGCAGCGTTGCCTCCGGGACATATAGCTCCTACGAGCAGTACTTC	CSVASGTYSSYEQYF
TRBD1	TRBV28	TRBJ2-7	-	TGTGCCAGCAGTTTATATCGCGACAGGGCCTACGAGCAGTACTTC	CASSLYRDRAYEQYF
-	TRBV27	TRBJ2-3	-	TGTGCCAGCACCCGGGACGCCCTGGTAGATACGCAGTATTTT	CASTRDALVDTQYF
-	TRBV28	TRBJ1-3	-	TGTGCCAGCAGTACAGGTTCCTCTGGAAACACCATATATTTT	CASSTGSSGNTIYF
-	TRBV29-1	TRBJ1-2	-	TGCAGCGTTGAAGACTGGGAAAAAAGCTATGGCTACACCTTC	CSVEDWEKSYGYTF
-	TRBV10-3	TRBJ1-1	-	TGTGCCATCAGTGAAGGATTGGGCACGGACAGCCAAAGTCCCGACAGCCGTGAAGCTTTCTTT	CAISEGLGTDSQSPDSREAFF
-	TRBV6-4	TRBJ1-6	-	TGTGCCAGCAGTGACGGAGATAATTCACCCCTCCACTTT	CASSDGDNSPLHF
-	TRBV4-2	TRBJ1-1	-	TGTGCCAGCAGCCAAGTGAACACTGAAGCTTTCTTT	CASSQVNTEAFF
TRBD1	TRBV18	TRBJ2-1	-	TGTGCCAGCTCGCAGGACAGGGCGGGCAATGAGCAGTTCTTC	CASSQDRAGNEQFF
TRBD1	TRBV5-1	TRBJ1-2	once	TGCGCCAGCAGCTTGGAAGGGACAGGGGTCTATGGCTACACCTTC	CASSLEGTGVYGYTF
-	TRBV9	TRBJ1-4	-	TGTGCCAGCAGCGGCACCGGGACTGGTAATGAAAAACTGTTTTTT	CASSGTGTGNEKLFF
-	TRBV5-4	TRBJ1-1	-	TGTGCCAGCAGCTTGGGGGGGAACACTGAAGCTTTCTTT	CASSLGGNTEAFF
-	TRBV27	TRBJ1-1	few	TGTGCCAGCAGTTTAGGTGGCCAAGCTTTCTTT	CASSLGGQAFF
TRBD2	TRBV7-9	TRBJ2-1	-	TGTGCCAGCAGCTTAATAGCGGGGGGTGGCTCCTACAATGAGCAGTTCTTC	CASSLIAGGGSYNEQFF
-	TRBV5-4	TRBJ2-5	-	TGTGCCAGCAGCGAAGGGGGGGTAGAGACCCAGTACTTC	CASSEGGVETQYF
-	TRBV9	TRBJ2-7	-	TGTGCCAGCAGCCCCCTCCCCGGGGCATACTACGAGCAGTACTTC	CASSPLPGAYYEQYF
TRBD2	TRBV11-2	TRBJ2-3	once	TGTGCCAGCAGATCTGGACTAGCGGGGGCAGATACGCAGTATTTT	CASRSGLAGADTQYF
-	TRBV7-8	TRBJ2-3	few	TGTGCCAGCAGCTTAGCGAGCGTTGGAGATACGCAGTATTTT	CASSLASVGDTQYF
TRBD1	TRBV2	TRBJ2-7	-	TGTGCCAGCAGTGAAGGGACAGGGACCTACGAGCAGTACTTC	CASSEGTGTYEQYF
-	TRBV4-3	TRBJ2-3	-	TGCGCCAGCAGCCAAGAGGGATTGGAAGATACGCAGTATTTT	CASSQEGLEDTQYF
-	TRBV27	TRBJ2-7	-	TGTGCCAGCAGTCACCAGGGACGGGACGGCCTCACCTACGAGCAGTACTTC	CASSHQGRDGLTYEQYF
-	TRBV7-3	TRBJ1-2	once	TGTGCCAGCAGCCCAGGGACGGACTGGAGCTACACCTTC	CASSPGTDWSYTF
-	TRBV28	TRBJ2-7	few	TGTGCCAGCAGTCCCCGACTGGGCGACCTCTACGAGCAGTACTTC	CASSPRLGDLYEQYF
TRBD2	TRBV7-3	TRBJ2-1	-	TGTGCCAGCAGCCCATACGGAGAGGGACTAGCGGAAAACAATGAGCAGTTCTTC	CASSPYGEGLAENNEQFF
TRBD2	TRBV4-2	TRBJ2-7	once	TGTGCCAGCAGCCAAGAAGCGGGGACCGAGCAGTACTTC	CASSQEAGTEQYF
TRBD1	TRBV7-9	TRBJ2-7	-	TGTGCCAGCAGCGCCGGGACAGCCGCCGAGCAGTACTTC	CASSAGTAAEQYF
-	TRBV7-9	TRBJ2-7	once	TGTGCCAGCAGCTTAGGGGGCTACTACGAGCAGTACTTC	CASSLGGYYEQYF
-	TRBV11-3	TRBJ2-3	-	TGTGCCAGCAGCCGAAGAGAGGGAGTGGGAGATACGCAGTATTTT	CASSRREGVGDTQYF
TRBD1	TRBV7-9	TRBJ1-2	few	TGTGCCAGCAGCTCCCACACAGTCCCGGGACAGGGGAACTATGGCTACACCTTC	CASSSHTVPGQGNYGYTF
-	TRBV7-9	TRBJ2-1	-	TGTGCCAGCAGCTTAGGGGATCCGGGACCCCCTCCGTATGAGCAGTTCTTC	CASSLGDPGPPPYEQFF
-	TRBV27	TRBJ2-7	-	TGTGCCAGCAGTTTCAGGTCGTCCTACGAGCAGTACTTC	CASSFRSSYEQYF
-	TRBV7-3	TRBJ2-1	-	TGTGCCAGCAGCTTGGGGAATGAGCAGTTCTTC	CASSLGNEQFF
-	TRBV7-6	TRBJ2-1	-	TGTGCCAGCAGCACCGAACCTAGCCAGGGGAGCTCCTACAATGAGCAGTTCTTC	CASSTEPSQGSSYNEQFF
-	TRBV9	TRBJ1-2	-	TGTGCCAGCAGCGTACCCGCCGGGACGTCAGATTATGGCTACACCTTC	CASSVPAGTSDYGYTF
TRBD1	TRBV10-3	TRBJ1-6	few	TGTGCCATCGGGGGACAGGGGACTTCACCCCTCCACTTT	CAIGGQGTSPLHF
-	TRBV2	TRBJ1-5	few	TGTGCCAGCAGTGAACTCCAGGATCAGCCCCAGCATTTT	CASSELQDQPQHF
TRBD1	TRBV6-5	TRBJ2-7	-	TGTGCCAGCAGCCCGGGACAGAGCTCCTACGAGCAGTACTTC	CASSPGQSSYEQYF
-	TRBV6-6	TRBJ1-1	once	TGTGCCAGCAGCCCGGACACCTACACTGAAGCTTTCTTT	CASSPDTYTEAFF
TRBD1	TRBV7-9	TRBJ2-3	-	TGTGCCAGCAGCTTAATTTGGGGACAGATCACAGATACGCAGTATTTT	CASSLIWGQITDTQYF
TRBD2	TRBV28	TRBJ2-7	-	TGTGCCAGCAGTTTACTAGCGGGGGGTCTCTACGAGCAGTACTTC	CASSLLAGGLYEQYF
-	TRBV5-3	TRBJ2-7	once	TGTGCCAGAAGGGGACCCTACGAGCAGTACTTC	CARRGPYEQYF
-	TRBV6-1	TRBJ2-1	-	TGTGCCAGCAGTGATCGGGACGGGTACAATGAGCAGTTCTTC	CASSDRDGYNEQFF
-	TRBV6-5	TRBJ2-7	once	TGTGCCAGCAGTTACTCCAGGGGCTACGAGCAGTACTTC	CASSYSRGYEQYF
-	TRBV4-1	TRBJ1-5	-	TGCGCCAGCAGCCAAGATGGAGGGCCCAATCAGCCCCAGCATTTT	CASSQDGGPNQPQHF
-	TRBV21-1	TRBJ2-7	-	TGTGCCAGCAGCCCCACGCCCGGGGGCACCTACGAGCAGTACTTC	CASSPTPGGTYEQYF
TRBD1	TRBV7-3	TRBJ2-1	-	TGTGCCAGCAGCTTAGGGACAGGGACCTACAATGAGCAGTTCTTC	CASSLGTGTYNEQFF
TRBD1	TRBV5-4	TRBJ1-4	few	TGTGCCAGCAGCTTTTCGGGACAGGGTTTAGGAGAAAAACTGTTTTTT	CASSFSGQGLGEKLFF
-	TRBV2	TRBJ2-1	-	TGTGCCAGCAGTGAAGTCAGAAGGGAGCAGTTCTTC	CASSEVRREQFF
TRBD1	TRBV6-6	TRBJ2-1	-	TGTGCCAGCAGTGCCGGGACAGGCTCCTACAATGAGCAGTTCTTC	CASSAGTGSYNEQFF